These 32 T cell receptor beta chains share one sample of origin, sequenced in a study of T-cell memory formation after mild COVID-19. MiXCR was run by TCRdb on the 5' RACE reads, yielding one entry per CDR3 protein. The data show about 600,000 distinct CDR3 sequences, with 20% to 25% seen just once and under 8.5% held by the top ten. The sample was PBMCs or a T cell subset sorted from them (not recorded which). Every receptor here comes from an adult woman who had mild COVID-19 (a few samples of this study predate the infection). Cell type and time point are not known.

The chain has TRBV2 and TRBJ2-5; TRBD1 might be the D (6 bases). Trimming removed 3 bases from V and 4 bases from J, with 12 bases in between. The CDR3 has 14 amino acids. CDR1 and CDR2 (germline): SNHLY, FYNNEI. The CDR3 loop is CASSDGQGLETQYF. The CDR3 DNA is TGTGCCAGCAGTGATGGTCAGGGGTTAGAGACCCAGTACTTC.

This clonotype was seen a few times. This chain connects TRBV2 to TRBJ2-5, with TRBD1 as a possible D gene (5 bases). There are 15 residues in the CDR3. V shed 4 bases and J shed 5 bases, with 17 bases lying between them. Germline loops: CDR1 SNHLY, CDR2 FYNNEI. CDR3 nucleotides: TGTGCCAGCAGTGGCACAGGTCACACAGCGGAGACCCAGTACTTC. Encoded protein: CASSGTGHTAETQYF. The full variable domain, its missing parts supplied by reference TRBV2 and TRBJ2-5, is EPEVTQTPSHQVTQMGQEVILRCVPISNHLYFYWYRQILGQKVEFLVSFYNNEISEKSEIFDDQFSVERPDGSNFTLKIRSTKLEDSAMYFCASSGTGHTAETQYFGPGTRLLVL.

This rearrangement joins TRBV5-1 to TRBJ2-2; 7 bases align to TRBD1. The V segment lost 4 bases and the J segment 6 bases; nucleotides outside the gene matches: 9. This CDR3 is 15 amino acids long. CDR1 is SGHRS and CDR2 is YFSETQ in the germline V gene. The CDR3 region has the DNA TGCGCCAGCAGCCCCGGGACAGCTCACCCCGGGGAGCTGTTTTTT. Encoded protein: CASSPGTAHPGELFF.

This clonotype was detected once. The chain has TRBV24-1 and TRBJ2-3; 7 bases fit TRBD1. The CDR3 length is 17 residues. Per the germline V gene, CDR1 is KGHDR and CDR2 is SFDVKD. The junction had 10 bases not matched to a gene; V was cut back by 1 base and J by 4 bases. The CDR3 bases are TGTGCCACCAGTGATTTAAGGGGGCCAGCCTTCGCAGATACGCAGTATTTT. This gives the protein CATSDLRGPAFADTQYF.

V is TRBV7-2 and J is TRBJ1-1; 9 nucleotides agree with TRBD1. The CDR3 totals 14 residues. The trim removed 6 bases at V and 5 bases at J, leaving 7 bases unmatched. Germline-derived CDR1 and CDR2 are SGHTA and FQGNSA. Written as DNA, the CDR3 is TGTGCCAGCAGAACACAGGGGGCGTCAACTGAAGCTTTCTTT. Amino acid sequence: CASRTQGASTEAFF.

The chain carries TRBV12-3 or TRBV12-4 and TRBJ2-5; either TRBD1 or TRBD2 may fit D (6 bases each). The CDR3 is made up of 15 amino acids. Trimming took off 4 bases at V and 4 bases at J, with 16 bases between the two ends. The CDR3 nucleotides are TGTGCCAGCAGTTCCCACAGGGACTTCCTAGAGACCCAGTACTTC. Its translation: CASSSHRDFLETQYF.

This clonotype was observed a handful of times. The chain is built from TRBV7-7 and TRBJ2-3, with D tentatively TRBD2 (5 bases). This CDR3 is 16 amino acids long. Germline V gene lookup returns CDR1 SSHAT and CDR2 FNYEAQ (reference sequence). Between the trimmed V and J ends, which lost 1 base and 6 bases, there was a span of 17 bases. This CDR3 is CASSLGMFGSGDTQYF. CDR3 nucleotides: TGTGCCAGCAGCTTAGGGATGTTTGGGAGTGGGGATACGCAGTATTTT.

The chain is built from TRBV5-6 and TRBJ1-2, with D possibly being TRBD1 (6 bases). The CDR3 sequence is 13 residues long. With 2 bases removed from V and 4 bases from J, the gap between germline ends came to 9 bases. CDR1 and CDR2 (germline): SGHDT, YYEEEE. The CDR3 sequence is CASSLGGPYGYTF. The CDR3 bases are TGTGCCAGCAGCTTAGGGGGGCCCTATGGCTACACCTTC.

V and J are TRBV7-2 and TRBJ1-5, with D maybe TRBD1 (5 bases). The CDR3 is 18 amino acids. Germline V gives CDR1 SGHTA, CDR2 FQGNSA. Between the trimmed V and J ends, which lost 1 base and 2 bases, there was a span of 18 bases. The CDR3 reads CASSLELGRARGNQPQHF. The DNA of the CDR3 is TGTGCCAGCAGCTTAGAACTCGGCAGGGCCAGGGGCAATCAGCCCCAGCATTTT.

In this sample, this clonotype turned up a few times. The rearrangement uses TRBV5-5 and TRBJ2-1; possibly TRBD1 or TRBD2 for D (7 bases each). The CDR3 is made up of 19 amino acids. The ends were cut back, 4 bases at V and 6 bases at J, with 29 bases in the middle. In germline, CDR1 is SGHKS, CDR2 YYEKEE (reference sequence). The CDR3 DNA reads as TGTGCCAGCAGCCCACGGGGGACAGCTTCGGTGGGAGGGGTCAATGAGCAGTTCTTC. Translated: CASSPRGTASVGGVNEQFF. The full variable domain, rest sourced from reference TRBV5-5 and TRBJ2-1, is DAGVTQSPTHLIKTRGQQVTLRCSPISGHKSVSWYQQVLGQGPQFIFQYYEKEERGRGNFPDRFSARQFPNYSSELNVNALLLGDSALYLCASSPRGTASVGGVNEQFFGPGTRLTVL.

The V gene is TRBV20-1, the J gene TRBJ1-4, with 9 bases fitting TRBD1. After removal of 6 bases from V and 4 bases from J, the junction contained 9 bases not matched to a gene. This CDR3 is built from 15 residues. Germline V gene sequence: CDR1 DFQATT, CDR2 SNEGSKA (reference sequence). CDR3 protein: CSARQGGAGNEKLFF. The CDR3 DNA reads TGCAGTGCCAGACAGGGGGGCGCCGGTAATGAAAAACTGTTTTTT.

The J gene is TRBJ2-1, the V gene TRBV6-2 or TRBV6-3, with 8 nucleotides matching TRBD2. V was pared by 0 bases and J by 1 base, with 5 bases of the junction left unmatched. Germline values: CDR1 MNHEY, CDR2 SVGEGT. The CDR3 extends over 17 amino acids. In DNA form, the CDR3 reads TGTGCCAGCAGTTACTCGGTTAGCGGGGAGTCCTACAATGAGCAGTTCTTC. This translates into CASSYSVSGESYNEQFF.

This clonotype appeared a few times. The V and J genes are TRBV2 and TRBJ2-2; tentatively, D is TRBD1 or TRBD2 (6 bases each). V dropped 6 bases and J dropped 4 bases, with 15 bases sitting between them. This CDR3 contains 15 residues. CDR1 SNHLY and CDR2 FYNNEI come from the germline V gene. The CDR3 protein is CASSPGGAGTGELFF. In nucleotides, the CDR3 is TGTGCCAGCAGCCCCGGGGGCGCGGGCACCGGGGAGCTGTTTTTT.

This clonotype came up a few times. The chain couples TRBV3-1 to TRBJ1-1, with D possibly TRBD1 on 5 matching bases. Trimming took off 0 bases at V and 0 bases at J, with 20 bases between the two ends. Germline V gene data show CDR1 as LGHDT and CDR2 as YNNKEL (reference sequence). The CDR3 runs 19 residues. CDR3 DNA sequence: TGTGCCAGCAGCCAAGATGTGGGAGGGGACTCCAGAATGAACACTGAAGCTTTCTTT. Protein: CASSQDVGGDSRMNTEAFF. Complete variable domain (other parts from reference TRBV3-1 and TRBJ1-1): DTAVSQTPKYLVTQMGNDKSIKCEQNLGHDTMYWYKQDSKKFLKIMFSYNNKELIINETVPNRFSPKSPDKAHLNLHINSLELGDSAVYFCASSQDVGGDSRMNTEAFFGQGTRLTVV.

This clonotype came up many times. V is TRBV5-1 and J is TRBJ1-6; 8 nucleotides line up with TRBD1. The germline V gene encodes CDR1 SGHRS and CDR2 YFSETQ. V was clipped by 4 bases and J by 6 bases; unmatched bases: 9. The CDR3 has 16 amino acids. CDR3 protein: CASSRDRSRSNSPLHF. CDR3 DNA: TGCGCCAGCAGCCGGGACAGGTCAAGAAGTAATTCACCCCTCCACTTT. Using reference TRBV5-1 and TRBJ1-6 for the parts outside the CDR3, the full variable domain is KAGVTQTPRYLIKTRGQQVTLSCSPISGHRSVSWYQQTPGQGLQFLFEYFSETQRNKGNFPGRFSGRQFSNSRSEMNVSTLELGDSALYLCASSRDRSRSNSPLHFGNGTRLTVT.

The table lists this clonotype with a few counts. This rearrangement joins TRBV6-2 or TRBV6-3 to TRBJ2-5, with 9 bases matching TRBD1. CDR1 and CDR2 from the germline V gene are MNHEY and SVGEGT. CDR3 length: 14 residues. V gave up 6 bases and J gave up 4 bases; unmatched junction bases: 6. The CDR3 DNA reads TGTGCCAGCAGCCACGGGACAGGGCTAGAGACCCAGTACTTC. Amino acids: CASSHGTGLETQYF.

This clonotype has only a few counts. V is TRBV11-2 and J is TRBJ2-7; D unresolved. Trimming pared 3 bases from V and 6 bases from J, leaving 9 bases between. This CDR3 region has 12 residues. CDR1 and CDR2 from the germline V gene are SGHAT and FQNNGV. CDR3 region: CASSFSSLEQYF. The CDR3 DNA follows: TGTGCCAGCAGCTTTTCTTCTCTCGAGCAGTACTTC. Supplemented by reference TRBV11-2 and TRBJ2-7, the full variable domain reads EAGVAQSPRYKIIEKRQSVAFWCNPISGHATLYWYQQILGQGPKLLIQFQNNGVVDDSQLPKDRFSAERLKGVDSTLKIQPAKLEDSAVYLCASSFSSLEQYFGPGTRLTVT.

The chain recombines TRBV19 with TRBJ2-1; TRBD1 might be the D (5 bases). Trimming stripped 8 bases from V and 8 bases from J, with 13 bases between. CDR1 LNHDA and CDR2 SQIVND come from the germline V gene (reference sequence). The CDR3 contains 12 residues. Written as DNA, the CDR3 is TGTGCCAGTTGGTCAGGGTGGGATGAGCAGTTCTTC. Translation gives CASWSGWDEQFF.

The V call is TRBV7-9, the J call TRBJ2-7, with D perhaps matching TRBD1 (7 bases). The V end lost 7 bases, the J end lost 7 bases, and 17 bases lay between the germline ends. Germline CDR1 SEHNR, CDR2 FQNEAQ (reference sequence). The length of the CDR3 is 13 residues. CDR3 bases: TGTGCCAGCATGGAGGGGGCGCCCGGAGAGCAGTACTTC. Protein product: CASMEGAPGEQYF.

This chain links TRBV12-3 or TRBV12-4 with TRBJ2-7, with D possibly TRBD1 on 6 matching bases. The CDR3 has 15 amino acids. V gave up 5 bases and J gave up 0 bases, with 14 bases separating them. CDR3 region: CASSIDRTSSYEQYF. The CDR3 DNA sequence: TGTGCCAGCAGTATCGACAGGACCAGCTCCTACGAGCAGTACTTC.

This clonotype was observed a handful of times. V and J are TRBV5-1 and TRBJ2-1, with 11 bases lining up with TRBD2. CDR3 size: 15 residues. Looked up from germline, CDR1 is SGHRS and CDR2 is YFSETQ. After removal of 4 bases from V and 6 bases from J, the junction contained 6 bases not matched to a gene. This CDR3 reads CASSNSGGARNEQFF. In nucleotides, the CDR3 is TGCGCCAGCAGCAATAGCGGGGGGGCTCGCAATGAGCAGTTCTTC.

This clonotype came up a few times. The rearrangement joins TRBV5-1 to TRBJ2-5, with unresolved D. Trimming stripped 0 bases from V and 6 bases from J, with 3 bases between. The CDR3 length is 11 residues. Looked up from germline, CDR1 is SGHRS and CDR2 is YFSETQ. CDR3 in DNA: TGCGCCAGCAGCTTGGAACAGACCCAGTACTTC. Translated: CASSLEQTQYF.

The table lists this clonotype with many counts. The chain uses TRBV14 and TRBJ2-7, with TRBD1 identical over 8 bases. J gave up 4 bases and V 4 bases, and 6 bases lay outside the gene matches. Germline CDR1 and CDR2: SGHDN and FVKESK. The CDR3 length is 14 residues. The CDR3 is CASSLGRGLYEQYF. CDR3 sequence (DNA): TGTGCCAGCAGCCTGGGCAGGGGGCTTTACGAGCAGTACTTC.

CDR3 protein: CASSPLRMARRTEAFF. CDR3 nucleotides: TGTGCCAGCAGCCCCTTACGTATGGCCCGGAGGACTGAAGCTTTCTTT. This chain uses TRBV7-9 with TRBJ1-1, with no clear D. Germline V gene sequence: CDR1 SEHNR, CDR2 FQNEAQ (reference sequence). V dropped 5 bases and J dropped 5 bases, with 21 bases sitting between them. This CDR3 spans 16 amino acids.

Only a few counts were recorded for this clonotype. The V and J genes are TRBV7-2 and TRBJ2-2; 7 bases align to TRBD1. Per germline, CDR1 SGHTA and CDR2 FQGNSA. The CDR3 consists of 13 residues. The V gene end was trimmed by 3 bases and the J gene end by 5 bases; junction bases not matched to a gene: 0. This chain's CDR3 is CASSLDRTGELFF. The CDR3 DNA sequence: TGTGCCAGCAGCTTGGACAGGACCGGGGAGCTGTTTTTT.

This clonotype was counted ten times or more. The genes are TRBV11-3 and TRBJ1-1; D is unclear. V lost 4 bases and J 1 base, leaving 10 bases between the germline ends. Germline V gene lookup returns CDR1 SGHNT and CDR2 YENEEA. The CDR3 is made up of 14 amino acids. The CDR3: CASSSGPGNTEAFF. For the CDR3, the DNA is TGTGCCAGCAGCTCGGGTCCAGGGAACACTGAAGCTTTCTTT.

V usage is TRBV19 and J usage is TRBJ2-7; 8 nucleotides agree with TRBD1. Germline V gene data show CDR1 as LNHDA and CDR2 as SQIVND (reference sequence). V lost 3 bases to trimming and J lost 5 bases; unmatched junction nucleotides: 6. The CDR3 totals 14 residues. CDR3: CASSITGGFDEQYF. CDR3 nucleotides: TGTGCCAGTAGTATTACAGGGGGGTTCGACGAGCAGTACTTC.

The chain is built from TRBV15 and TRBJ2-3, with D unclear. The V end lost 1 base, the J end lost 1 base, and 9 bases lay between the germline ends. Germline CDR1 LNHNV, CDR2 YYDKDF (reference sequence). This CDR3 has 15 amino acids. Here the CDR3 DNA reads TGTGCCACCAGCAGAGCAGGCCAGGGCACAGATACGCAGTATTTT. Protein product: CATSRAGQGTDTQYF.

This clonotype was seen only a few times. This chain connects TRBV7-2 to TRBJ1-1; D uncertain. The CDR3 length is 14 residues. CDR1 is SGHTA and CDR2 is FQGNSA in the germline V gene. Trimming shortened V by 3 bases and J by 1 base, and 9 bases separated the two germline ends. CDR3 in amino acids: CASSFYPENTEAFF. Here the CDR3 DNA reads TGTGCCAGCAGCTTCTACCCAGAGAACACTGAAGCTTTCTTT.

The chain joins TRBV27 to TRBJ1-2; 12 nucleotides match TRBD1. J lost 4 bases, V lost 4 bases, and 4 bases had no gene match. This CDR3 has 15 amino acids. Per the germline V gene, CDR1 is MNHEY and CDR2 is SMNVEV (reference sequence). DNA for the CDR3: TGTGCCAGCAGTTCGGGACAGGGGGCTAGCTATGGCTACACCTTC. Translation gives CASSSGQGASYGYTF.

This clonotype has more than one count but fewer than ten. V and J are TRBV14 and TRBJ2-6; 11 bases match TRBD2. This CDR3 contains 19 residues. Germline lookup yields CDR1 SGHDN and CDR2 FVKESK. The junction had 10 bases not matched to a gene; V was cut back by 4 bases and J by 2 bases. The CDR3 nucleotides read TGTGCCAGCAGCCCCTGGACTAGCGGGCCCCTGCCTGGGGCCAACGTCCTGACTTTC. Protein product: CASSPWTSGPLPGANVLTF.

This chain joins TRBV6-2 or TRBV6-3 and TRBJ2-7, with 12 bases that match TRBD2. After removal of 5 bases from V and 5 bases from J, the junction contained 4 bases not matched to a gene. Germline V gene lookup returns CDR1 MNHEY and CDR2 SVGEGT. The CDR3 is made up of 14 amino acids. The CDR3 sequence is CASSLTSGSHEQYF. The CDR3 DNA is TGTGCCAGCAGTCTGACTAGCGGGAGCCACGAGCAGTACTTC.